This entry lists 14 T cell receptor beta chains sequenced from one sample in a study of regulatory T cells in long-lasting Graves disease. Time point here: persistent/refractory GD, antithyroid drugs over 5 years with positive TRAb. PBMC RNA was the source of the TCR library. Assembly of TCR beta libraries relied on iRepertoire HTBI primers together with Arm-PCR of CDR3 regions. From the multiplex PCR reads, TCRdb called clonotypes with MiXCR, one entry per CDR3 protein. Altogether around 450,000 distinct CDR3 sequences are present, 20% to 25% being singletons, with the ten largest covering 6.5% to 9%. The sample in question was peripheral blood mononuclear cells (PBMCs), obtained when the disease was refractory, from a patient treated with antithyroid drugs. Source of these receptors: a female donor with Graves disease.

This clonotype has a count of ten or more. The V gene is TRBV28, the J gene TRBJ2-2, with 7 positions matching TRBD1. With 4 bases clipped from V and 5 bases from J, the junction kept 4 bases outside the gene matches. The CDR3 loop spans 14 amino acids. Germline CDR1 MDHEN, CDR2 SYDVKM. CDR3 region: CASSSGQKTGELFF. In DNA form, the CDR3 reads TGTGCCAGCAGTTCGGGACAGAAGACCGGGGAGCTGTTTTTT. Full variable domain (rest looked up from reference TRBV28 and TRBJ2-2): DVKVTQSSRYLVKRTGEKVFLECVQDMDHENMFWYRQDPGLGLRLIYFSYDVKMKEKGDIPEGYSVSREKKERFSLILESASTNQTSMYLCASSSGQKTGELFFGEGSRLTVL.

This clonotype was detected a few times. The chain has TRBV6-1 and TRBJ2-1; no firm D call. Trimming stripped 1 base from V and 4 bases from J, with 8 bases between. The germline CDR1 and CDR2 sequences are MNHNS and SASEGT. The CDR3 is 14 residues long. The CDR3, as DNA: TGTGCCAGCAGTGAAGTGGTGGCTTACAATGAGCAGTTCTTC. As protein: CASSEVVAYNEQFF.

This clonotype has a handful of counts. This sequence joins TRBV27 and TRBJ2-5; a possible D gene is TRBD2 (5 bases). CDR1 MNHEY and CDR2 SMNVEV come from the germline V gene (reference sequence). This CDR3 is 13 amino acids long. Trimming stripped 8 bases from V and 5 bases from J, with 15 bases between. CDR3 sequence: CASDDPGGETQYF. In DNA, the CDR3 is TGTGCCAGCGACGACCCGGGCGGGGAGACCCAGTACTTC.

This clonotype was seen a handful of times. The chain combines TRBV7-6 with TRBJ2-5; 8 nucleotides agree with TRBD1. The CDR3 runs 18 residues. Germline V gene sequence: CDR1 SGHVS, CDR2 FNYEAQ. V trimming: 4 bases; J trimming: 1 base; junction bases outside the gene matches: 14. The DNA for the CDR3 is TGTGCCAGCAGCTCCCTCGGGACAGGCATAAGGGCCCAAGAGACCCAGTACTTC. It is translated as CASSSLGTGIRAQETQYF. Together with reference TRBV7-6 and TRBJ2-5, the CDR3 gives the full variable domain: GAGVSQSPRYKVTKRGQDVALRCDPISGHVSLYWYRQALGQGPEFLTYFNYEAQQDKSGLPNDRFSAERPEGSISTLTIQRTEQRDSAMYRCASSSLGTGIRAQETQYFGPGTRLLVL.

The chain has TRBV6-2 or TRBV6-3 and TRBJ2-7; 12 nucleotides align to TRBD2. The CDR3 runs 14 residues. V was pared by 6 bases and J by 6 bases, with 6 bases of the junction left unmatched. The V gene's germline CDR1 is MNHEY and CDR2 SVGEGT. CDR3 protein: CASRPGTSGSEQYF. CDR3 in DNA: TGTGCCAGCAGGCCCGGGACTAGCGGGTCCGAGCAGTACTTC.

This clonotype was recorded at least ten times. This chain uses TRBV2 with TRBJ1-2; 10 bases are a match to TRBD1. V lost 3 bases, J lost 5 bases, and 9 bases stayed unmatched. Germline values: CDR1 SNHLY, CDR2 FYNNEI. There are 16 residues in the CDR3. The chain's CDR3 is CASSEGQGMGGYGYTF. CDR3 DNA: TGTGCCAGCAGTGAGGGACAGGGGATGGGAGGGTATGGCTACACCTTC. Based on the CDR3 plus reference TRBV2 and TRBJ1-2, the full variable domain is EPEVTQTPSHQVTQMGQEVILRCVPISNHLYFYWYRQILGQKVEFLVSFYNNEISEKSEIFDDQFSVERPDGSNFTLKIRSTKLEDSAMYFCASSEGQGMGGYGYTFGSGTRLTVV.

The V and J genes are TRBV20-1 and TRBJ1-4; D is undetermined. Trimming left V 3 bases short and J 6 bases short, with 8 bases between. This CDR3 spans 12 amino acids. Germline lookup yields CDR1 DFQATT and CDR2 SNEGSKA (reference sequence). CDR3 nucleotides: TGCAGTGCTAGTGTTGTGGATGAAAAACTGTTTTTT. Its protein product is CSASVVDEKLFF.

A few counts support this clonotype. The CDR3 spells CASSQDLTGPEQYF. CDR3 sequence (DNA): TGCGCCAGCAGCCAAGATCTTACAGGCCCCGAGCAGTACTTC. The genes are TRBV4-1 and TRBJ2-7; D is possibly TRBD1 (5 bases). Germline CDR1 and CDR2: MGHRA and YSYEKL. Trimming shortened V by 0 bases and J by 6 bases, and 12 bases separated the two germline ends. The CDR3 is made up of 14 amino acids.

Many counts were recorded for this clonotype. This chain links TRBV10-3 with TRBJ1-2, with TRBD1 matching over 10 bases. The CDR3 has 16 amino acids. Germline CDR1 and CDR2: ENHRY and SYGVKD. J lost 9 bases, V lost 5 bases, and 15 bases had no gene match. CDR3 sequence (DNA): TGTGCCATCAGTCAGAGCCTTGGACAGGGGGGTTTTAGCTACACCTTC. This gives the protein CAISQSLGQGGFSYTF.

V usage is TRBV6-5 and J usage is TRBJ2-4; 10 bases align to TRBD2. The CDR3 length is 13 residues. With 4 bases clipped from V and 10 bases from J, the junction kept 4 bases outside the gene matches. The germline V gene has CDR1 MNHEY and CDR2 SVGAGI. CDR3 amino acids: CASSFLTSGIQYF. In DNA, the CDR3 is TGTGCCAGCAGTTTCCTGACTAGCGGGATTCAGTACTTC.

The chain links TRBV5-4 to TRBJ1-2; 7 bases are shared with TRBD1. The CDR3 has 14 amino acids. Germline V lookup: CDR1 SGHNT, CDR2 YYREEE (reference sequence). The trim removed 3 bases at V and 4 bases at J, leaving 6 bases unmatched. DNA of the CDR3: TGTGCCAGCAGCTGGGACAGAGGATCCTATGGCTACACCTTC. This gives the protein CASSWDRGSYGYTF.

This chain connects TRBV7-2 to TRBJ2-5, with D tentatively TRBD2 (7 bases). Trimming removed 5 bases at V and 4 bases at J, with 17 bases between. This CDR3 is 15 amino acids long. CDR1 is SGHTA and CDR2 is FQGNSA in the germline V gene. CDR3 bases: TGTGCCAGCAGCCGTCGGGGGCGGGGGAGAGAGACCCAGTACTTC. It yields the protein CASSRRGRGRETQYF.

V gene TRBV15 combines with J gene TRBJ2-1; D is perhaps TRBD2 (5 bases). Trimming pared 3 bases from V and 0 bases from J, leaving 9 bases between. The germline gives CDR1 LNHNV, CDR2 YYDKDF (reference sequence). The CDR3 is 15 amino acids. CDR3 nucleotides: TGTGCCACCAGCAGGGACTTAAGCTCCTACAATGAGCAGTTCTTC. It yields the protein CATSRDLSSYNEQFF.

The chain carries TRBV6-1 and TRBJ1-1, with D hard to call. V was cut by 7 bases and J by 1 base, with 10 bases left in between. The V gene's germline CDR1 is MNHNS and CDR2 SASEGT. The length of the CDR3 is 13 residues. In DNA form, the CDR3 reads TGTGCCAGCATTGGCCGCTCGAACACTGAAGCTTTCTTT. Translated, it gives CASIGRSNTEAFF.